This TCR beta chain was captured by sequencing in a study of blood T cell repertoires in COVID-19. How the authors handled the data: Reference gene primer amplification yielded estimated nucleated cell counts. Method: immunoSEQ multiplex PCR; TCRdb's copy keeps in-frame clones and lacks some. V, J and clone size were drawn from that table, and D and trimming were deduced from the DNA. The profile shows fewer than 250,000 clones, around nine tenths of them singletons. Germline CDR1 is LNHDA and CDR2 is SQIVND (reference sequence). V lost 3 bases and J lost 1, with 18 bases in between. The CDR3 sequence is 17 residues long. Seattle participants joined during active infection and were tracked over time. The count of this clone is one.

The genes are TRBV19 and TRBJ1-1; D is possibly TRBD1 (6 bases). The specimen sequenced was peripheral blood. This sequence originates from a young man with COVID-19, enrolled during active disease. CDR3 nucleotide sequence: TGTGCCAGTAGTATTTCAGGGGCGGCAGGGACGAACACTGAAGCTTTCTTT. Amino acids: CASSISGAAGTNTEAFF. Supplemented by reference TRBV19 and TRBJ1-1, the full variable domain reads DGGITQSPKYLFRKEGQNVTLSCEQNLNHDAMYWYRQDPGQGLRLIYYSQIVNDFQKGDIAEGYSVSREKKESFPLTVTSAQKNPTAFYLCASSISGAAGTNTEAFFGQGTRLTVV.